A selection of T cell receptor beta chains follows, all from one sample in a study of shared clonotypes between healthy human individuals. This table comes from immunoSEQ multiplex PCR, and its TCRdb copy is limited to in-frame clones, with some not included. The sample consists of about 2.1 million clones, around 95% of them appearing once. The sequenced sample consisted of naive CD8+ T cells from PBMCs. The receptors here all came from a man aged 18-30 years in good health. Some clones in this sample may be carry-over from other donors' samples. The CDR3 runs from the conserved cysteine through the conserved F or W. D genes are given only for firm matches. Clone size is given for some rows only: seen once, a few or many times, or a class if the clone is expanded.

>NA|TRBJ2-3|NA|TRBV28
TGTGCCAGCAGTTTATTCGTGGATACGCAGTATTTT
CASSLFVDTQYF
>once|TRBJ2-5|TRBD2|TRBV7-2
TGTGCCAGCAGCTTGGGACCGGGACTAGCGGGATTTGAGACCCAGTACTTC
CASSLGPGLAGFETQYF
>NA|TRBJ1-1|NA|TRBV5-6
TGTGCCAGCAGCTTGGGGGCCATGAACACTGAAGCTTTCTTT
CASSLGAMNTEAFF
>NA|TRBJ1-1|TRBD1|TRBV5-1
TGCGCCAGCAGCCGGGAGACAGGGCGGAACACTGAAGCTTTCTTT
CASSRETGRNTEAFF
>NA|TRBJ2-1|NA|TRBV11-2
TGTGCCAGCAGCCCTCTCCGGCTAGGGAACTTCAATGAGCAGTTCTTC
CASSPLRLGNFNEQFF
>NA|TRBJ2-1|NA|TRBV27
TGTGCCAGCAGTTTAGGGCCAGGGTGGTCTTTAGATGAGCAGTTCTTC
CASSLGPGWSLDEQFF
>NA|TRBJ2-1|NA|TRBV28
TGTGCCAGCAGCATAGCGTTGAGCTCCTACAATGAGCAGTTCTTC
CASSIALSSYNEQFF
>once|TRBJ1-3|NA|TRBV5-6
TGTGCCAGCAGCTCATACCCAGGGGTCGGAAACACCATATATTTT
CASSSYPGVGNTIYF
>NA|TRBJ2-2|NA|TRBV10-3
TGTGCCATCAGTGAACCCGCACCGACCGGGGAGCTGTTTTTT
CAISEPAPTGELFF
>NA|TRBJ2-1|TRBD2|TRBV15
TGTGCCACCAGCAGAGAGGAGACTAGCGGGATCGAGCAGTTCTTC
CATSREETSGIEQFF
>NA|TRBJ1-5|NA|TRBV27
TGTGCCAGCAGTTTAGTGGCAGGTGGGGCGCAGCCCCAGCATTTT
CASSLVAGGAQPQHF
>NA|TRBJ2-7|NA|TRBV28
TGTGCCAGCAACGTTTTCGGGAAGGTTTACGAGCAGTACTTC
CASNVFGKVYEQYF
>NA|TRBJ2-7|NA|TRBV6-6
TGTGCCAGCAGTCACTGGGACTCCTACGAGCAGTACTTC
CASSHWDSYEQYF
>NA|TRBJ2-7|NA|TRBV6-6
TGTGCCAGCAGTCACCCGGGTCCCTACGAGCAGTACTTC
CASSHPGPYEQYF
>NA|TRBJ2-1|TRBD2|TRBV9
TGTGCCAGCAGCGCCGCTAGCGGTTACTCCTACAATGAGCAGTTCTTC
CASSAASGYSYNEQFF
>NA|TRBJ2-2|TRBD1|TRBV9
TGTGCCAGCAGCGTAACAGGGGTAGCCGGGGAGCTGTTTTTT
CASSVTGVAGELFF
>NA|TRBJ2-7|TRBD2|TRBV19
TGTGCCAGTAGTTGGACTAGCGGGAGACGGGACGAGCAGTACTTC
CASSWTSGRRDEQYF
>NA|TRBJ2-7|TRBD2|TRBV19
TGTGCCAGTACCATCGTGGTTAGCGGGGCCTACGAGCAGTACTTC
CASTIVVSGAYEQYF